This record covers a single TCR beta chain. The antigen remains unidentified. The data derive from a study of T cells in Graves' hyperthyroidism and ophthalmopathy. Overall study context: Upon initial diagnosis and before any treatment, peripheral blood was collected.

V was trimmed by 5 bases and J by 4 bases, leaving 21 bases between them. Germline V lookup: CDR1 SGHRS, CDR2 YFSETQ. This CDR3 comprises 16 residues. TCR beta CDR3 regions were amplified from RNA. With the HTBI primer set, the TCR CDR3 went through a first round of RT-PCR. From the multiplex PCR reads, TCRdb called clonotypes with MiXCR, one entry per CDR3 protein. This table holds 300,000 to 400,000 distinct CDR3 sequences, more than 11% found once. The study defined stable Graves' hyperthyroidism as no ophthalmopathy progression within 18 months. Uncontrolled infection, other autoimmune disease, pregnancy or lactation excluded patients. Study-level results: Blood also showed most of the thyroid clonotypes that were expanded above 0.001.

Sequences were obtained from blood. This TCR was sampled from a woman in her fifties or sixties with Graves' hyperthyroidism. The gene calls are TRBV5-1 and TRBJ2-5, with a tentative D call TRBD2 (6 bases). The CDR3: CASRRTGRANPETQYF. The CDR3 DNA is TGCGCCAGCAGGCGGACCGGGAGAGCGAACCCAGAGACCCAGTACTTC.